This T cell receptor beta chain originates from a study of graft-versus-host responses after intestinal transplantation. Details on this clone: The antigen is not known. A junction end diverges from the germline sequence, so it may reflect a read error.

The CDR3 consists of 12 residues. CDR1 and CDR2 from the germline V gene are MNHNY and SVGAGI (reference sequence). Sequencing was performed with immunoSEQ multiplex PCR; in TCRdb, only in-frame clones are kept and a portion is missing. Of fewer than 95,000 clones listed, 94% are singletons. The receptor's source is a human donor who was the organ donor for an intestinal transplant. The sample consisted of unstimulated CD4+ T cells sorted from spleen or lymph node cells, taken before transplant. The chain carries TRBV6-6 and TRBJ2-3; possibly TRBD1 for D (5 bases). The CDR3 DNA reads as TGTGCCAGCAGTGCAGGGTCAGATGCGCAGTATTTT. Its translation is CASSAGSDAQYF.